This entry concerns a single T cell receptor (beta chain). The data stem from a study of blood T cell repertoires in COVID-19. Germline CDR1 ENHRY, CDR2 SYGVKD. V was pared by 6 bases and J by 3 bases, with 12 bases between. This CDR3 has 13 amino acids. In the authors' methods: Amplification from reference gene primers served as the basis for estimated nucleated cell counts. Method: immunoSEQ multiplex PCR; TCRdb's copy keeps in-frame clones and lacks some. V, J and clone size are taken as reported in that table, and D and trimming were inferred from the DNA itself. This table holds 200,000 to 250,000 clones, approximately 85% found once.

This TCR came from a woman aged 45-65 years with acute COVID-19. The sequenced sample consisted of PBMCs or T cells enriched from blood (not recorded which). The chain combines TRBV10-3 with TRBJ2-7, with D possibly TRBD2 on 6 matching bases. CDR3 region: CAIRGVGGYEQYF. CDR3 nucleotide sequence: TGTGCCATCAGGGGGGTCGGGGGCTACGAGCAGTACTTC.